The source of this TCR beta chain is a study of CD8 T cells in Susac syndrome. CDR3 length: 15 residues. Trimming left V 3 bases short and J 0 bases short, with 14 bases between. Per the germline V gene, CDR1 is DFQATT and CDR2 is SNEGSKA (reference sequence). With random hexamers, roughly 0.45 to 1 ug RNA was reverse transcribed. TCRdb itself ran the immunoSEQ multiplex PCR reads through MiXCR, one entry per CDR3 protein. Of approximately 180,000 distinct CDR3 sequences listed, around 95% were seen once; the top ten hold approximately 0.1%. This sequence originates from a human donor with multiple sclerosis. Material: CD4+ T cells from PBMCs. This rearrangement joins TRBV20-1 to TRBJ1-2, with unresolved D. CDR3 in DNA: TGCAGTGCTAGGATCGGCAGTCTTTCTAACTATGGCTACACCTTC. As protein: CSARIGSLSNYGYTF.